The next 5 T cell receptor beta chains were all read from a single sample in a study of beta chain features in type 1 diabetes. Sequencing targeted expressed TCRB transcripts, as all isolated RNA had been reverse transcribed. Repertoires were generated with immunoSEQ multiplex PCR, while TCRdb's copy carries only in-frame clones and drops some. The sample holds roughly 500,000 clones, approximately 31% seen once. The sample consisted of naive CD4+ T cells from blood. These receptor sequences come from a man aged 18 to 35 in good health.

This chain joins TRBV7-3 and TRBJ2-7; TRBD2 agrees at 13 bases. This CDR3 is built from 14 residues. The junction had 2 bases not matched to a gene; V was cut back by 3 bases and J by 6 bases. Germline CDR1 is SGHTA and CDR2 is FQGTGA. The CDR3 sequence: CASSLTSGRSEQYF. The DNA of the CDR3 is TGTGCCAGCAGCTTGACTAGCGGGAGGAGCGAGCAGTACTTC.

This clone has only a few counts. The rearrangement links TRBV9 to TRBJ2-2; D call uncertain. Deletions cut 0 bases from V and 1 base from J, with 10 bases between. In germline, CDR1 is SGDLS, CDR2 YYNGEE. The CDR3 loop spans 16 amino acids. The CDR3 protein is CASSVEQSWNTGELFF. Here the CDR3 DNA reads TGTGCCAGCAGCGTAGAGCAGTCCTGGAACACCGGGGAGCTGTTTTTT.

This clone has a handful of counts. The V call is TRBV4-2, the J call TRBJ2-7, with D tentatively TRBD1 (6 bases). Germline V gives CDR1 LGHNA, CDR2 YNFKEQ. Deletions cut 4 bases from V and 0 bases from J, with 13 bases between. The CDR3 covers 15 residues. The CDR3 coding sequence is TGTGCCAGCAGCCTGAGACAGGACCTCTCCTACGAGCAGTACTTC. Its protein product is CASSLRQDLSYEQYF.

This chain joins TRBV2 and TRBJ2-7, with TRBD2 matching over 10 bases. The CDR3 is 13 amino acids. CDR1 and CDR2 (germline): SNHLY, FYNNEI. The V and J ends lost 8 bases and 9 bases, in that order; junction bases with no gene match: 10. CDR3 sequence: CASAASGRGGQYF. The CDR3 DNA follows: TGTGCCAGCGCGGCTAGCGGGAGAGGCGGGCAGTACTTC.

The count of this clone is one. The chain uses TRBV7-9 and TRBJ2-6; 8 bases line up with TRBD1. The CDR3 loop spans 16 amino acids. Germline CDR1 and CDR2: SEHNR and FQNEAQ (reference sequence). V was pared by 5 bases and J by 0 bases, with 3 bases of the junction left unmatched. The CDR3 is CASSPTGGSGANVLTF. The CDR3, as DNA: TGTGCCAGCAGCCCAACAGGGGGCTCTGGGGCCAACGTCCTGACTTTC. The full variable domain, rest sourced from reference TRBV7-9 and TRBJ2-6, is DTGVSQNPRHKITKRGQNVTFRCDPISEHNRLYWYRQTLGQGPEFLTYFQNEAQLEKSRLLSDRFSAERPKGSFSTLEIQRTEQGDSAMYLCASSPTGGSGANVLTFGAGSRLTVL.